The 2 T cell receptor beta chains given below trace back to one sample, sequenced in a study of blood T cell repertoires in COVID-19. The repertoire was sequenced with immunoSEQ multiplex PCR; TCRdb's copy has only in-frame clones and lacks some. Seen here are around 200,000 clones, around 91% observed once, and the top ten hold 0.5% to 0.75%. Input material: peripheral blood. The origin of the receptors is a man aged 50-59 years with acute or convalescent COVID-19.

The J gene is TRBJ2-3, the V gene TRBV7-6; D unresolved. Trimming cost V 1 base and J 3 bases, with 11 bases left between them. The germline V gene encodes CDR1 SGHVS and CDR2 FNYEAQ. The CDR3 is 15 residues long. The CDR3 here is CASSLGVDTTDTQYF. In nucleotides, the CDR3 is TGTGCCAGCAGCTTAGGGGTCGACACAACAGATACGCAGTATTTT.

A note on this clone: The sample holds other DNA sequences that translate to the same CDR3. The rearrangement links TRBV9 to TRBJ2-3; perhaps TRBD2 as D (5 bases). Trimming took off 2 bases at V and 1 base at J, with 5 bases between the two ends. The CDR3 consists of 13 residues. CDR1 and CDR2 (germline): SGDLS, YYNGEE. Here the CDR3 DNA reads TGTGCCAGCAGCGTTAGCGGCACAGATACGCAGTATTTT. It is translated as CASSVSGTDTQYF. Using reference TRBV9 and TRBJ2-3 for the parts outside the CDR3, the full variable domain is DSGVTQTPKHLITATGQRVTLRCSPRSGDLSVYWYQQSLDQGLQFLIQYYNGEERAKGNILERFSAQQFPDLHSELNLSSLELGDSALYFCASSVSGTDTQYFGPGTRLTVL.